This T cell receptor (beta chain) was recorded in a study of blood T cell repertoires in COVID-19. Study in general: Samples of COVID-19 (acute and convalescent) were obtained from the United States, Italy and Spain. Nucleic acid was either cDNA or gDNA, and it came from T cells, B-cell-depleted T cells, or PBMCs.

In the study's own analysis: The authors estimated nucleated cell counts from reference gene primer amplification. The table came from immunoSEQ multiplex PCR; TCRdb's copy has only in-frame clones and leaves some out. V and J calls plus clone size are reproduced from that table; the DNA served to infer D and trimming. The repertoire has about 170,000 clones, around 82% of them found once; the top ten carry approximately 18%. The source material was peripheral blood. The sequence was obtained from a woman in her 70s who had recovered from COVID-19.

The CDR3 bases are TGTGCCAGCCCCACAGGGCCGGGCACAGATACGCAGTATTTT. It specifies CASPTGPGTDTQYF. This chain uses TRBV7-9 with TRBJ2-3; tentative D call: TRBD1 (6 bases). With 8 bases removed from V and 1 base from J, the gap between germline ends came to 13 bases. The CDR3 is made up of 14 amino acids. Germline V gene data show CDR1 as SEHNR and CDR2 as FQNEAQ (reference sequence).